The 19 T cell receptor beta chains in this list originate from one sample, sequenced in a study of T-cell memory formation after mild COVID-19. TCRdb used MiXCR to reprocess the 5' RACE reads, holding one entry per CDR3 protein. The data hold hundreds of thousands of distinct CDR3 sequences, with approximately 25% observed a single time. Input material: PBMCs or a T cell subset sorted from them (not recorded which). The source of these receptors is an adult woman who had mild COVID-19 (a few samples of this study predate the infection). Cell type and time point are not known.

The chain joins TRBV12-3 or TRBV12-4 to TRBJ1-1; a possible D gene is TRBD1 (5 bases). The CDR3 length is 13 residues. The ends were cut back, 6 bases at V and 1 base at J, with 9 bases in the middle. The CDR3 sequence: CASSQTENTEAFF. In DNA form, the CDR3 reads TGTGCCAGCAGCCAGACAGAGAACACTGAAGCTTTCTTT.

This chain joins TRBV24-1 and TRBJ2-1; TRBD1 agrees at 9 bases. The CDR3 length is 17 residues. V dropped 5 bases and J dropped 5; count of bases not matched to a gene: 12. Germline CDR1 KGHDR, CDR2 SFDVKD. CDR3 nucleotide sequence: TGTGCCACCAGTGCCGAGATTCAGGGACAGGGAAACAATGAGCAGTTCTTC. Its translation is CATSAEIQGQGNNEQFF.

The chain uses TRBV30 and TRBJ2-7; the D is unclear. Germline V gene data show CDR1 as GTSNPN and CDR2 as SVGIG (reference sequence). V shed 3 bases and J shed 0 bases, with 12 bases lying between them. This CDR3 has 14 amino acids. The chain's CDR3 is CAWRRSPSSYEQYF. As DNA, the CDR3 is TGTGCCTGGAGACGAAGCCCGAGCTCCTACGAGCAGTACTTC.

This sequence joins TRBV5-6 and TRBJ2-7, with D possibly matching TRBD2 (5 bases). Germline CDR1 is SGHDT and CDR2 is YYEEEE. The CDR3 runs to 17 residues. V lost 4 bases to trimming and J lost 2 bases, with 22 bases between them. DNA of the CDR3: TGTGCCAGCAGCCCCGTGATGGGAGCCTTCTCTACCTACGAGCAGTACTTC. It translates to CASSPVMGAFSTYEQYF. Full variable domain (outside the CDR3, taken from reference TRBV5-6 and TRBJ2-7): DAGVTQSPTHLIKTRGQQVTLRCSPKSGHDTVSWYQQALGQGPQFIFQYYEEEERQRGNFPDRFSGHQFPNYSSELNVNALLLGDSALYLCASSPVMGAFSTYEQYFGPGTRLTVT.

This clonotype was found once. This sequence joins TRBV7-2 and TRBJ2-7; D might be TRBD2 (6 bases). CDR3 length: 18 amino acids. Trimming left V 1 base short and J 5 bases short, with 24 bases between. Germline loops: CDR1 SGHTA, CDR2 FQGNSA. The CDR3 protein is CASSLGGISGGMSDEQYF. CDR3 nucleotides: TGTGCCAGCAGCTTAGGGGGTATATCAGGCGGGATGAGCGACGAGCAGTACTTC.

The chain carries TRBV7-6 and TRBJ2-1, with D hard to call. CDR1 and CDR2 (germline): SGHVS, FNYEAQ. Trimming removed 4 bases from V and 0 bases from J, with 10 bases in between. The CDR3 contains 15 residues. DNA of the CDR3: TGTGCCAGCAGCTCCCTCGATTCCTCCTACAATGAGCAGTTCTTC. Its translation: CASSSLDSSYNEQFF.

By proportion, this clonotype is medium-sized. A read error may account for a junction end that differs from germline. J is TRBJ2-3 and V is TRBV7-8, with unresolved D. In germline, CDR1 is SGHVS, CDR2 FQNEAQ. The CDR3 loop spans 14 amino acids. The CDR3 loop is CASGLTPYTDTQYF. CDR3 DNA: TGTGCCAGCGGCTTGACCCCCTACACAGATACGCAGTATTTT.

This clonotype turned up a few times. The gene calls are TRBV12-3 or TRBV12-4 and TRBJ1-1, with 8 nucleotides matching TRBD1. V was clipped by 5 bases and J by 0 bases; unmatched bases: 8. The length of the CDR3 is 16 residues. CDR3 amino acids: CASSNRTGRMNTEAFF. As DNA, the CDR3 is TGTGCCAGCAGTAACCGGACAGGGAGAATGAACACTGAAGCTTTCTTT.

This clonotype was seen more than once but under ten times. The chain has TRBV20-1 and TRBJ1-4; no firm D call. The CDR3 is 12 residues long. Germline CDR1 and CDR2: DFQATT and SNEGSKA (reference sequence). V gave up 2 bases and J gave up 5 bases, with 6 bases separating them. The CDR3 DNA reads TGCAGTGCTAGACGAGGAAATGAAAAACTGTTTTTT. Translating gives CSARRGNEKLFF.

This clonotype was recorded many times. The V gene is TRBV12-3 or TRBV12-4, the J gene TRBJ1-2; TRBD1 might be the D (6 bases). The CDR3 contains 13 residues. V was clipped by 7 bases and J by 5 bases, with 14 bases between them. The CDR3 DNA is TGTGCCAGCACCCCGCAAGGGGGGTATGGCTACACCTTC. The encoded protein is CASTPQGGYGYTF.

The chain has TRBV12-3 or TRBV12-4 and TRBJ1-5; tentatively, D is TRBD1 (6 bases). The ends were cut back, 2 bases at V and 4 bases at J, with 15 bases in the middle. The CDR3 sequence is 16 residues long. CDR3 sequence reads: CASSLSRGGWNQPQHF. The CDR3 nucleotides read TGTGCCAGCAGTTTATCTAGGGGGGGGTGGAATCAGCCCCAGCATTTT.

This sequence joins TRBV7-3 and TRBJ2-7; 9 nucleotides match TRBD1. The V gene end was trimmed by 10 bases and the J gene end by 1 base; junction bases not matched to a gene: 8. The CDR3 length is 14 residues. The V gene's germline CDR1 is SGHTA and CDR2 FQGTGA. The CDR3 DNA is TGTGCCACCCTCCGGGACAGGGATTCCTACGAGCAGTACTTC. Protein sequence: CATLRDRDSYEQYF.

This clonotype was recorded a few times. The CDR3 here is CASSQERPGQQVYEQYF. The CDR3 DNA sequence: TGTGCCAGCAGCCAAGAGCGTCCGGGACAGCAGGTCTACGAGCAGTACTTC. The chain carries TRBV3-1 and TRBJ2-7, with TRBD1 identical over 7 bases. The CDR3 length is 17 residues. J lost 3 bases, V lost 0 bases, and 11 bases had no gene match. The germline V gene encodes CDR1 LGHDT and CDR2 YNNKEL (reference sequence).

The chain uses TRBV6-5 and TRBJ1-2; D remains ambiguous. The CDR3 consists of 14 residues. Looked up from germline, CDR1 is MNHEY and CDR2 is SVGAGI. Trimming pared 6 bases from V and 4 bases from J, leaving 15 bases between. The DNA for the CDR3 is TGTGCCAGCAGCCGCCTCGGACGGCTCTATGGCTACACCTTC. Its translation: CASSRLGRLYGYTF.

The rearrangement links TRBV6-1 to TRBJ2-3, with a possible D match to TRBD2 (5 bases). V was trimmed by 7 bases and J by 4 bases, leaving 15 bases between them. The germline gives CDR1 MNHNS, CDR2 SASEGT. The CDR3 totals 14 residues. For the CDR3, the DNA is TGTGCCAGCATGGGTACCTTCGGGGCAGATACGCAGTATTTT. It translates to CASMGTFGADTQYF.

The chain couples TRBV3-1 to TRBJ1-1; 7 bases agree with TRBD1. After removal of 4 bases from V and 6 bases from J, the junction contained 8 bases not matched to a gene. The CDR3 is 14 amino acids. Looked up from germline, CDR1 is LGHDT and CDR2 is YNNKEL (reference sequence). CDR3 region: CASSLGTVESEAFF. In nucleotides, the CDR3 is TGTGCCAGCAGCCTGGGGACAGTCGAATCTGAAGCTTTCTTT. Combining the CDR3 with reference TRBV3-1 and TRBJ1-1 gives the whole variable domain DTAVSQTPKYLVTQMGNDKSIKCEQNLGHDTMYWYKQDSKKFLKIMFSYNNKELIINETVPNRFSPKSPDKAHLNLHINSLELGDSAVYFCASSLGTVESEAFFGQGTRLTVV.

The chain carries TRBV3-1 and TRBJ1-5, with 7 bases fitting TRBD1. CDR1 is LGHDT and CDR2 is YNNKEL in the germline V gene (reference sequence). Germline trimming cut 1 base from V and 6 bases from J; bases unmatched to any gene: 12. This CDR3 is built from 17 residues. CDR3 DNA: TGTGCCAGCAGCCAAGTTGGCGCAGGGGGGAAGGGTCAGCCCCAGCATTTT. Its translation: CASSQVGAGGKGQPQHF. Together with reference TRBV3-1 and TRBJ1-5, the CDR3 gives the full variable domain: DTAVSQTPKYLVTQMGNDKSIKCEQNLGHDTMYWYKQDSKKFLKIMFSYNNKELIINETVPNRFSPKSPDKAHLNLHINSLELGDSAVYFCASSQVGAGGKGQPQHFGDGTRLSIL.

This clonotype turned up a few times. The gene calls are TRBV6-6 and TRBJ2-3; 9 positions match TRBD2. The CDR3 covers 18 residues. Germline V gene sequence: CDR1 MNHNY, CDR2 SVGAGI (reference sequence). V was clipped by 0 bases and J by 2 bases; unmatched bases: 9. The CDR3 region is CASSYSLNLAGATDTQYF. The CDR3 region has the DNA TGTGCCAGCAGTTACTCCTTAAACTTAGCGGGAGCCACAGATACGCAGTATTTT.

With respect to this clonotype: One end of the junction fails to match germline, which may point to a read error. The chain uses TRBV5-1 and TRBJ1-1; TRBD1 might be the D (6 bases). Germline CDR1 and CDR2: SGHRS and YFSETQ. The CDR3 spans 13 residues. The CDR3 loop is CASRGAESAEALF. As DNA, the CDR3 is TGCGCCAGCAGGGGGGCTGAAAGTGCTGAAGCTTTATTT.